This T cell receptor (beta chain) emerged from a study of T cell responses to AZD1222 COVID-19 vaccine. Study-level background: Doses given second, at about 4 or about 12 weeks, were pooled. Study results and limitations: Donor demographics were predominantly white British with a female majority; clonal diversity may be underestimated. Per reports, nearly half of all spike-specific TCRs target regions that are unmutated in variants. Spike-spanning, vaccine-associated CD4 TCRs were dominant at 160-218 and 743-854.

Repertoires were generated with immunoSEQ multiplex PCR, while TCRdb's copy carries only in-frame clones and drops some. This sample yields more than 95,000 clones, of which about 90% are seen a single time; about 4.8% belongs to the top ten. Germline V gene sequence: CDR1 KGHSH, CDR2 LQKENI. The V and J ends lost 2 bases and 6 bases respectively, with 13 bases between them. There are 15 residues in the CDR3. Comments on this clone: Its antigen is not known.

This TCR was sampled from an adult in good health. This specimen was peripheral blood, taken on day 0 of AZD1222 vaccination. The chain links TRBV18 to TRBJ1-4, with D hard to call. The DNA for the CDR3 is TGTGCCAGCTCACCAAAGGACGGATACTATGAAAAACTGTTTTTT. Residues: CASSPKDGYYEKLFF.